Each of the 14 T cell receptor beta chains below was sequenced from the same sample in a study of blood T cell repertoires in COVID-19. This table comes from immunoSEQ multiplex PCR, and its TCRdb copy is limited to in-frame clones, with some not included. The sample has hundreds of thousands of clones; roughly 91% are singletons. Sequencing was carried out using peripheral blood. The receptors were sampled from a woman aged 40 to 50 who had recovered from COVID-19.

This chain joins TRBV29-1 and TRBJ2-1, with 7 bases identical to TRBD2. CDR1 SQVTM and CDR2 ANQGSEA come from the germline V gene. The CDR3 extends over 15 amino acids. Trimming cost V 0 bases and J 8 bases; bases outside gene matches: 10. The CDR3 sequence: CSVEDRGVGGHEQFF. The CDR3 DNA sequence: TGCAGCGTTGAAGATCGGGGGGTTGGGGGACATGAGCAGTTCTTC.

This clone was detected a few times. V and J are TRBV10-3 and TRBJ1-1; D uncertain. V dropped 6 bases and J dropped 5 bases, with 13 bases sitting between them. The CDR3 extends over 13 amino acids. Germline CDR1 reads ENHRY; CDR2 reads SYGVKD. The CDR3 loop is CAISTIASTEAFF. The CDR3 bases are TGTGCCATCAGCACTATAGCTAGTACTGAAGCTTTCTTT.

V usage is TRBV6-5 and J usage is TRBJ2-7; D possibly corresponds to TRBD2 (5 bases). V shed 7 bases and J shed 2 bases, with 15 bases lying between them. The germline V gene has CDR1 MNHEY and CDR2 SVGAGI. The CDR3 contains 14 residues. This chain's CDR3 is CASIPVSSTYEQYF. DNA of the CDR3: TGTGCCAGCATCCCGGTTTCTAGCACCTACGAGCAGTACTTC.

This chain uses TRBV6-5 with TRBJ1-1; D is perhaps TRBD1 (5 bases). V lost 5 bases to trimming and J lost 11 bases, with 15 bases between them. CDR1 is MNHEY and CDR2 is SVGAGI in the germline V gene. The CDR3 contains 12 residues. CDR3 residues: CASSPDSPAAFF. The CDR3 coding sequence is TGTGCCAGCAGTCCAGACAGCCCTGCGGCTTTCTTT.

The rearrangement uses TRBV11-2 and TRBJ1-1; TRBD1 might be the D (6 bases). CDR1 and CDR2 (germline): SGHAT, FQNNGV. Trimming pared 5 bases from V and 4 bases from J, leaving 14 bases between. The CDR3 totals 14 residues. CDR3 coding DNA: TGTGCCAGCAGCCCATACAGGGTCTCCACTGAAGCTTTCTTT. Protein sequence: CASSPYRVSTEAFF.

This clone appeared a single time. The chain has TRBV30 and TRBJ1-1, with 9 positions matching TRBD1. The CDR3 runs to 18 residues. J lost 3 bases, V lost 4 bases, and 18 bases had no gene match. CDR1 and CDR2 from the germline V gene are GTSNPN and SVGIG (reference sequence). CDR3 loop: CAWTAGTGIGGLYTEAFF. The CDR3 nucleotides are TGTGCCTGGACCGCCGGGACAGGGATCGGGGGACTTTACACTGAAGCTTTCTTT.

For this clone: This CDR3 is also generated by other DNA sequences in the sample. The CDR3 region is CASSPGGSGNTIYF. The CDR3 DNA is TGTGCCAGCTCACCCGGCGGATCTGGAAACACCATATATTTT. This chain joins TRBV18 and TRBJ1-3; no clear D gene. CDR1 and CDR2 (germline): KGHSH, LQKENI. V was pared by 3 bases and J by 1 base, with 7 bases between. The CDR3 is 14 residues long. Full variable domain (outside the CDR3, taken from reference TRBV18 and TRBJ1-3): NAGVMQNPRHLVRRRGQEARLRCSPMKGHSHVYWYRQLPEEGLKFMVYLQKENIIDESGMPKERFSAEFPKEGPSILRIQQVVRGDSAAYFCASSPGGSGNTIYFGEGSWLTVV.

This chain connects TRBV18 to TRBJ2-5, with D maybe TRBD2 (6 bases). The germline V and J ends were trimmed by 9 bases and 1 base, with 9 bases remaining between them. Germline CDR1 and CDR2: KGHSH and LQKENI. The CDR3 contains 12 residues. The CDR3 DNA sequence: TGTGCCAGTATGGGGGGCCAAGAGACCCAGTACTTC. This codes for CASMGGQETQYF.

This clone was detected only once. The V gene is TRBV30, the J gene TRBJ1-2; D not certain. The germline V and J ends were trimmed by 0 bases and 6 bases, with 14 bases remaining between them. Per germline, CDR1 GTSNPN and CDR2 SVGIG (reference sequence). This CDR3 region has 14 residues. The CDR3 region is CAWSVLGGIDGYTF. The CDR3 region has the DNA TGTGCCTGGAGTGTACTTGGCGGTATCGATGGCTACACCTTC.

The rearrangement joins TRBV19 to TRBJ1-1; D is ambiguous. Germline V CDR1 and CDR2: LNHDA, SQIVND (reference sequence). This CDR3 region has 11 residues. With 7 bases removed from V and 1 base from J, the gap between germline ends came to 4 bases. As DNA, the CDR3 is TGTGCCAGTATCTGGAACACTGAAGCTTTCTTT. Translating it yields CASIWNTEAFF.

The chain employs TRBV10-3 and TRBJ2-3, with 11 bases identical to TRBD2. The germline CDR1 and CDR2 sequences are ENHRY and SYGVKD. Germline trimming cut 0 bases from V and 0 bases from J; bases unmatched to any gene: 2. The CDR3 has 17 amino acids. CDR3 bases: TGTGCCATCAGTGAGTCTAGCGGGAGGGCTAGCACAGATACGCAGTATTTT. Protein product: CAISESSGRASTDTQYF.

The chain recombines TRBV9 with TRBJ1-1; 9 bases agree with TRBD1. Per the germline V gene, CDR1 is SGDLS and CDR2 is YYNGEE. The CDR3 runs to 13 residues. Germline trimming cut 3 bases from V and 4 bases from J; bases unmatched to any gene: 1. The CDR3 bases are TGTGCCAGCAGCGCGACAGGGGGCACTGAAGCTTTCTTT. Protein: CASSATGGTEAFF.

The V and J genes are TRBV19 and TRBJ2-3; 9 bases match TRBD2. The germline V gene has CDR1 LNHDA and CDR2 SQIVND (reference sequence). This CDR3 has 14 amino acids. The V and J ends lost 5 bases and 6 bases, in that order; junction bases with no gene match: 6. The CDR3 region has the DNA TGTGCCAGTAGTCCGGGACTAGCTGCGGATACGCAGTATTTT. Translation: CASSPGLAADTQYF.

J is TRBJ2-2 and V is TRBV27, with 9 bases lining up with TRBD1. V shed 1 base, J shed 5 bases, and the junction held 5 bases outside the gene matches. The CDR3 has 16 residues. The germline CDR1 and CDR2 sequences are MNHEY and SMNVEV (reference sequence). The chain's CDR3 is CASSLYGDRVTGELFF. The CDR3 region has the DNA TGTGCCAGCAGTTTATATGGGGACAGGGTTACCGGGGAGCTGTTTTTT.